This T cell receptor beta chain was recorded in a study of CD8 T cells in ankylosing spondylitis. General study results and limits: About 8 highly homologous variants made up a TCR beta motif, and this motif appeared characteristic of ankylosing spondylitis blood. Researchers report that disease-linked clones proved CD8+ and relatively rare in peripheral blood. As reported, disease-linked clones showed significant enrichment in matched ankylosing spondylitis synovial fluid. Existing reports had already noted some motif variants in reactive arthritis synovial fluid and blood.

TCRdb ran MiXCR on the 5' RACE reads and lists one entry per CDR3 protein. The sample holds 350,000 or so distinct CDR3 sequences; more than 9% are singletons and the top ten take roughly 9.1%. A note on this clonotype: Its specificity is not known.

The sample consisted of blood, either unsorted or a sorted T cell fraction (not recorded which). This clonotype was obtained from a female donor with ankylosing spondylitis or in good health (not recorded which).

This CDR3 is CASSYPGITGELFF. CDR3 nucleotides: TGTGCCAGCAGTTACCCGGGTATTACCGGGGAGCTGTTTTTT. The V call is TRBV6-5, the J call TRBJ2-2; D is unresolved. V shed 2 bases and J shed 5 bases, with 9 bases lying between them. This CDR3 contains 14 residues. Per the germline V gene, CDR1 is MNHEY and CDR2 is SVGAGI.